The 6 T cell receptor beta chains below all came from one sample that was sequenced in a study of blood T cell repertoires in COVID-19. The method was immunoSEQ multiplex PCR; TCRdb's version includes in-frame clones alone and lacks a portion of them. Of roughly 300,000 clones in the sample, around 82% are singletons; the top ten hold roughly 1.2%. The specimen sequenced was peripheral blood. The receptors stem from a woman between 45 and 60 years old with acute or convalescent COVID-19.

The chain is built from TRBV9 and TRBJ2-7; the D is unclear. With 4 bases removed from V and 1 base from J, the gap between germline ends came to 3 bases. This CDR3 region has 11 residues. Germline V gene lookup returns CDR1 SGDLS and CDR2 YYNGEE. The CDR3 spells CASSPSYEQYV. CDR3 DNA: TGTGCCAGCAGCCCTTCCTACGAGCAGTACGTC.

The DNA of the CDR3 is TGTGCCAGCAGCCGCTCGGGACAGGATGAAGCTTTCTTT. The encoded protein is CASSRSGQDEAFF. J is TRBJ1-1 and V is TRBV7-9, with 8 bases identical to TRBD1. Trimming at V came to 5 bases and at J to 7 bases, leaving 6 bases not matched to a gene. The CDR3 is 13 amino acids. The V gene's germline CDR1 is SEHNR and CDR2 FQNEAQ (reference sequence).

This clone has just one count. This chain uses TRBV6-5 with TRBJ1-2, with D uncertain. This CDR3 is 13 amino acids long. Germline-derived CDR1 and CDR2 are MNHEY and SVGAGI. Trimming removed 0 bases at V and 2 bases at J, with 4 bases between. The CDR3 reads CASSYSRNYGYTF. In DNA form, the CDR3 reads TGTGCCAGCAGTTACTCACGGAACTATGGCTACACCTTC.

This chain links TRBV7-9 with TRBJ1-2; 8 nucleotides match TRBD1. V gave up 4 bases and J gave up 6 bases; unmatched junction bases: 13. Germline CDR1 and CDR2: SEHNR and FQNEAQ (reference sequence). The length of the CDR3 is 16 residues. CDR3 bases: TGTGCCAGCAGCTCCTCACCAATGGACAGGGTGGATGGCTACACCTTC. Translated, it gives CASSSSPMDRVDGYTF.

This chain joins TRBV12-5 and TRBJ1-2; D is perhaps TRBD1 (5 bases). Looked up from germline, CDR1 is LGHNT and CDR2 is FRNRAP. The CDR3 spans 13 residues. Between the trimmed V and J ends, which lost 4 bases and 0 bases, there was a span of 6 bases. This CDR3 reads CASGWGSNYGYTF. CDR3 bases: TGTGCTAGTGGTTGGGGCTCTAACTATGGCTACACCTTC.

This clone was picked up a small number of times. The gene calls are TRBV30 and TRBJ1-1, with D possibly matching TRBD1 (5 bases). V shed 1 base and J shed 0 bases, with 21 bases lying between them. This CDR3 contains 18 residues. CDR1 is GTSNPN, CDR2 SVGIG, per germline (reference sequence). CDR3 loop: CAWSAREGSLRMNTEAFF. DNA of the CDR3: TGTGCCTGGAGTGCCAGGGAAGGAAGTTTGAGGATGAACACTGAAGCTTTCTTT.